This record covers a single T cell receptor beta chain. Its specificity is not known. PCR used 60 Vbeta primers and 13 Jbeta primers. The data were produced by immunoSEQ multiplex PCR, yet TCRdb's version contains in-frame clones alone and is incomplete. The sample records approximately 270,000 clones, 80% being singletons. This record comes from a study of cytomegalovirus exposure and HLA in healthy donors. Broader study findings: TCR association rates varied by HLA locus in a later analysis, with DRB1 highest and HLA-C lowest. Cytomegalovirus-associated TCR beta chains were listed, numbering over 150.

The CDR3 runs 16 residues. V gave up 3 bases and J gave up 0 bases; unmatched junction bases: 8. Germline V gives CDR1 MGHDK, CDR2 SYGVNS. The TCR sequence derives from a girl aged 2-15 years in good health and CMV-seronegative. This chain connects TRBV25-1 to TRBJ2-7; TRBD1 agrees at 7 bases. The sample consisted of PBMCs. CDR3 DNA: TGTGCCAGCAGTGACTTCTTCCGGGACAGCTCCTACGAGCAGTACTTC. Protein sequence: CASSDFFRDSSYEQYF.